A selection of T cell receptor beta chains follows, all from one sample in a study of identical twins. TCRdb processed the 5' RACE reads anew with MiXCR; each CDR3 protein has one entry. The sample shows around 670,000 distinct CDR3 sequences, roughly 6% of them seen only once. The specimen sequenced was naive T cells sorted from blood. Receptor source: a man aged 18 to 30 in good health. Both conserved end residues are part of each CDR3. Each record gives: J gene, V gene, D gene, clone size, CDR3 protein, CDR3 DNA. The D gene is left open where the match is weak. Not all rows give a size; the values are once, few, many and, for expanded clones, a class.

TRBJ2-5	TRBV15	.	few	CATSSEGAQLSGETQYF	TGTGCCACCAGCAGCGAAGGGGCCCAACTCTCTGGAGAGACCCAGTACTTC
TRBJ2-5	TRBV9	.	many	CASTWGFEETQYF	TGTGCCAGCACCTGGGGTTTTGAGGAGACCCAGTACTTC
TRBJ2-7	TRBV29-1	TRBD1	many	CSVSRDRGYEQYF	TGCAGCGTTTCCCGGGACAGGGGCTACGAGCAGTACTTC
TRBJ2-1	TRBV29-1	TRBD2	many	CSVKGLAGHTYNEQFF	TGCAGCGTCAAGGGACTAGCGGGGCATACCTACAATGAGCAGTTCTTC
TRBJ2-4	TRBV10-2	TRBD2	few	CASSATSGSRNIQYF	TGCGCCAGCAGCGCGACTAGCGGGAGTAGAAACATTCAGTACTTC
TRBJ1-1	TRBV30	.	.	CAWSPRDIDAFF	TGTGCCTGGAGTCCTCGGGACATCGATGCTTTCTTT
TRBJ2-1	TRBV4-3	TRBD2	many	CASSREVGRSYNEQFF	TGCGCCAGCTCGCGGGAGGTCGGAAGATCCTACAATGAGCAGTTCTTC
TRBJ2-1	TRBV3-1	.	few	CASSPEGWGVNNYMPFF	TGTGCCAGCAGCCCAGAGGGATGGGGGGTCAACAACTACATGCCGTTCTTC
TRBJ2-2	TRBV4-2	TRBD1	few	CASSQPGQVAGELFF	TGTGCCAGCAGCCAACCCGGACAGGTCGCCGGGGAGCTGTTTTTT
TRBJ2-7	TRBV4-3	TRBD2	many	CASSRASGGYEQYF	TGCGCCAGCAGCCGAGCTAGCGGGGGCTACGAGCAGTACTTC
TRBJ2-1	TRBV3-1	.	many	CASSQGWGRGANNEQFF	TGTGCCAGCAGCCAAGGTTGGGGAAGAGGGGCCAACAATGAGCAGTTCTTC
TRBJ1-2	TRBV27	.	few	CASTSPGDFSYTF	TGTGCCAGCACTTCTCCGGGGGACTTCAGCTACACCTTC
TRBJ1-1	TRBV7-9	.	many	CASSLEGGAEAFF	TGTGCCAGCAGCTTAGAGGGAGGGGCTGAAGCTTTCTTT
TRBJ1-1	TRBV7-9	.	few	CASSLGFGQPSDEAFF	TGTGCCAGCAGCTTAGGGTTCGGACAGCCAAGTGATGAAGCTTTCTTT
TRBJ1-1	TRBV19	TRBD1	many	CASRQGAGATEAFF	TGTGCCAGTCGACAGGGGGCAGGGGCCACTGAAGCTTTCTTT